This T cell receptor (beta chain) was sequenced in a study of T cells in Graves' hyperthyroidism and ophthalmopathy (dated by TCRdb to the late 2010s). Broadly, across the study: Peripheral blood samples were taken at initial diagnosis, before any treatment was given. To identify distinguishing TCR V-J signatures, a discovery cohort of 100 patients was used, comprising some 45 with Graves' ophthalmopathy and 57 with stable Graves' hyperthyroidism. An independent validation cohort of fewer than 20 hyperthyroidism patients and over 15 patients who later progressed to ophthalmopathy tested prospective prediction of ophthalmopathy. The approximately 90 discovery patients were randomly split 7:3 into training and test sets. Thyroid tissue and blood T-cell repertoires from about 6 Graves' hyperthyroidism patients were also compared in the study. Once sampling was done, hyperthyroidism patients were given methimazole at a starting dose of 30 mg daily, whereas ophthalmopathy patients were given high-dose intravenous methylprednisolone. According to the paper, TCR Vbeta CDR3 sequencing was carried out on approximately 140 peripheral blood samples, which came from approximately 41 ophthalmopathy, around 75 hyperthyroidism and roughly 17 progressor patients.

Overall results and qualifications from the work: Most expanded thyroid clonotypes (frequency above 0.001) were also detected in blood, a finding suggesting that blood repertoires may reflect thyroid immune responses. No statistical method was used to set the sample size in advance, and investigators knew the group allocation. Ophthalmopathy was separated from stable hyperthyroidism by a 13 V-J signature model, with over 85% sensitivity and 81% to 83% specificity obtained in cross-validation and 80%/75% obtained in testing. In validation, progression to ophthalmopathy was predicted by the model with 55% to 71% sensitivity and 72% to 80% specificity, a median of about 6.4 months before onset.

CDR1 and CDR2 are read off the germline V gene (reference sequence) as SGHKS and YYEKEE. The CDR3 holds 15 amino acids from the cysteine to the phenylalanine. Kept here is only the CDR3 DNA, which spans 45 bases and is read in frame from base 1. The junction shows trimming of 4 bases on V and 4 bases on J, plus 17 bases between the germline ends. The TCR beta CDR3 regions were amplified from the RNA transcripts. The TCR CDR3 was subjected to a first round of RT-PCR using the HTBI primer set and the Qiagen OneStep RT-PCR kit. A second multiplex PCR round built the libraries, followed by size selection and purification. Sequencing of the libraries was done on an Illumina HiSeq2000 using paired-end 100 bp reads. For the original study's pipeline: Raw data were processed with SOAPnuke, discarding reads with adapters, uncalled bases, mean Phred below 15, or no exact constant-primer or identifier match. High-quality paired reads were merged with COPE v1.2.5, and unique nucleotide sequences were defined as clonotypes. MiTCR v1.1 was used to align the clonotypes against IMGT TRBV, TRBD and TRBJ reference segments. The analysis included only V-J combinations with a frequency above 0.0001, which together covered 99% to 99.2% of the repertoires. A TCS score was defined as the ratio of F50 (clonal expansion) to E x V (chaos), with BLOSUM62-based TCRdist applied between CDR3 peptides within each V-J. Welch's t-statistics and random forest reduced 500 to 550 V-J features to 10 to 15, which were used in a naive Bayes classifier (R e1071). TCRdb cleaned the public reads at Q25 with fastp, built clones with MiXCR and kept in-frame beta chains. Rows with one shared CDR3 protein collapse into an entry with the most common genes and DNA. None of the V and J calls come from the authors' own analysis; TCRdb made them. The sample yields 500,000 to 750,000 distinct CDR3 sequences; approximately 15% were counted once. The top ten constitute about 7% of the sample.

The table lists this clonotype with many counts. It has no known antigen specificity. No much larger clonotype is one base removed from it; base qualities were not supplied. Ophthalmopathy patients had moderately to severely active disease, Clinical Activity Score of at least 3, NOSPECS grade of at least 4, and duration under 3 months. The study excluded patients with uncontrolled infections, other autoimmune diseases, pregnancy or lactation. Clinical symptoms, serum thyroxine and TRAb, thyroid ultrasound, and orbital computed tomography formed the basis for the diagnoses. Ficoll-Paque density gradient centrifugation was used to isolate PBMCs from about 9 ml of fresh peripheral blood. Total RNA was extracted with Trizol reagent, and quality was checked on an Agilent 2100 Bioanalyzer.

This TCR was sampled from a woman between 18 and 30 years old with Graves' ophthalmopathy. Input material: blood. The chain was built from TRBV5-5 and TRBJ1-1, with TRBD1 as a weak D call on 6 bases. The nucleotide sequence is given as TGTGCCAGCAGCAATCAGGCGGGGGGCGGCACTGAAGCTTTCTTT. This is translated as CASSNQAGGGTEAFF.